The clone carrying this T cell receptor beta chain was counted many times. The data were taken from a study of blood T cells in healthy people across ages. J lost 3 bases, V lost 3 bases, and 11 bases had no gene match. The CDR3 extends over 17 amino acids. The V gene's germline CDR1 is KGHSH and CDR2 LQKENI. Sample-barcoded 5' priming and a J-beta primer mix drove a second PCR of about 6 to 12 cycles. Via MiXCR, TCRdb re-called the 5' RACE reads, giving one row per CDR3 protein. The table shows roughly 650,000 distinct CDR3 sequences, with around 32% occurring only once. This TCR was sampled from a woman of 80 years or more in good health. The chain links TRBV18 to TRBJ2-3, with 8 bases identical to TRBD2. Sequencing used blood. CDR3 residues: CASSPVFSGDYTDTQYF. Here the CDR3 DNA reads TGTGCCAGCTCACCCGTATTTAGCGGGGATTATACAGATACGCAGTATTTT.